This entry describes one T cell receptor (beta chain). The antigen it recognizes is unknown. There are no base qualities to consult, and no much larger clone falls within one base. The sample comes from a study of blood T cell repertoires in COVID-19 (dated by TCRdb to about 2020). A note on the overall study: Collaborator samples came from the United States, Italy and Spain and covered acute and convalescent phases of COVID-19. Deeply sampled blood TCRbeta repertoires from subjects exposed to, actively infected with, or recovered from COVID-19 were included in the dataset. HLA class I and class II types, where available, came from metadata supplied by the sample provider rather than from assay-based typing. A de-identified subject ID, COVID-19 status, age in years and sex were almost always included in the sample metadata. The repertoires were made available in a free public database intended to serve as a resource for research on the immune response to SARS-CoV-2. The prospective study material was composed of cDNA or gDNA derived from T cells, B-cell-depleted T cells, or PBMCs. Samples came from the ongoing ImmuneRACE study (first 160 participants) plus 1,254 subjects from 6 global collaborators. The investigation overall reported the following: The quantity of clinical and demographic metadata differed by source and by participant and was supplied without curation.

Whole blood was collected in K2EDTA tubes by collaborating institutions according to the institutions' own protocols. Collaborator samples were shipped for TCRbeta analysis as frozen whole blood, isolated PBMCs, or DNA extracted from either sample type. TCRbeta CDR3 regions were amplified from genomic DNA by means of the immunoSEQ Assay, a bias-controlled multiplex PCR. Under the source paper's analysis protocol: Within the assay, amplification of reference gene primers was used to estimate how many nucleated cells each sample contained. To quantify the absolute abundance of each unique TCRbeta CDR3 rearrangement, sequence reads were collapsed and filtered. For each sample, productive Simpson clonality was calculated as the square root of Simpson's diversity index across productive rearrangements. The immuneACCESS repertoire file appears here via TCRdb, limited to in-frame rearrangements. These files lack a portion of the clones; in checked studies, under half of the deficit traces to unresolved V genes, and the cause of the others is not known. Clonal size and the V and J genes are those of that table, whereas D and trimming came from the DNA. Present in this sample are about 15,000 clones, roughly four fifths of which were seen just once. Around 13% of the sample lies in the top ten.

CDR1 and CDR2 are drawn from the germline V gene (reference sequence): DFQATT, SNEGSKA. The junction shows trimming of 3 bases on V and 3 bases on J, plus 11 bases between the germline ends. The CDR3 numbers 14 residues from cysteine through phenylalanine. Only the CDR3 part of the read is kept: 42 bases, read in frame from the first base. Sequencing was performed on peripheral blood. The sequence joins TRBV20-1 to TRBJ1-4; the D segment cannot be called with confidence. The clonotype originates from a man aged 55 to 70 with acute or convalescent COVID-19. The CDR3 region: CSASLGEANEKLFF. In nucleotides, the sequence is TGCAGTGCTAGTCTCGGGGAGGCTAATGAAAAACTGTTTTTT.